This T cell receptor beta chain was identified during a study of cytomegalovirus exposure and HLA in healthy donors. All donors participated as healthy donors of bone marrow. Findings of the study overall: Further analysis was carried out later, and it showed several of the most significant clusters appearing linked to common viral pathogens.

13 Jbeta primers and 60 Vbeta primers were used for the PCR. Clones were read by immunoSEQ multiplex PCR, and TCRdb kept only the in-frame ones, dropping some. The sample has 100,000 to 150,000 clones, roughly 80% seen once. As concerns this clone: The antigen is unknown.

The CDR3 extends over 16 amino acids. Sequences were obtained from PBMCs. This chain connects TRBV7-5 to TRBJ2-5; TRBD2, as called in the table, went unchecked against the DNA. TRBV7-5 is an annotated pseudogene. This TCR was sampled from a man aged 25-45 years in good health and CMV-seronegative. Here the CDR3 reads CARSSPSGLGQETQYF. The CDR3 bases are TGTGCCAGAAGCTCTCCCAGTGGACTAGGACAAGAGACCCAGTACTTC.